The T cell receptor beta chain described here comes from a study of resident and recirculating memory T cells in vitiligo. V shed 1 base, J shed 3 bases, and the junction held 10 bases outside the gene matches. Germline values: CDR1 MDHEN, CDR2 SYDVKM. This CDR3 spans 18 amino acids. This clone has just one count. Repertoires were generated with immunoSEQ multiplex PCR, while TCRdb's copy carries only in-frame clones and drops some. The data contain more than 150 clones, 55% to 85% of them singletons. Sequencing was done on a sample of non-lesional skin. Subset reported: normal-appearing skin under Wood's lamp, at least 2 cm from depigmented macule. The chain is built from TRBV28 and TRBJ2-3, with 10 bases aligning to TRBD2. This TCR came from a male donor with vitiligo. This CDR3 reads CASSLSIGLAGDTDTQYF. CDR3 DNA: TGTGCCAGCAGTTTATCAATCGGCCTAGCGGGGGATACAGATACGCAGTATTTT.